Shown below are 10 T cell receptor beta chains from a single sample sequenced in a study of blood T cell repertoires in COVID-19. The repertoire was sequenced with immunoSEQ multiplex PCR; TCRdb's copy has only in-frame clones and lacks some. The sample yields about 35,000 clones, 80% to 90% seen once. Sequencing used peripheral blood. These TCRs come from a man aged 55 to 70 in a cohort sampled during active COVID-19.

This clone turned up a few times. The CDR3 is CATSRGEREGGQETQYF. The CDR3 coding sequence is TGTGCCACCAGCAGAGGGGAGAGGGAGGGGGGACAAGAGACCCAGTACTTC. The rearrangement joins TRBV15 to TRBJ2-5; D might be TRBD2 (7 bases). Trimming pared 1 base from V and 2 bases from J, leaving 17 bases between. CDR3 length: 17 residues. Germline V CDR1 and CDR2: LNHNV, YYDKDF (reference sequence). Using reference TRBV15 and TRBJ2-5 for the parts outside the CDR3, the full variable domain is DAMVIQNPRYQVTQFGKPVTLSCSQTLNHNVMYWYQQKSSQAPKLLFHYYDKDFNNEADTPDNFQSRRPNTSFCFLDIRSPGLGDTAMYLCATSRGEREGGQETQYFGPGTRLLVL.

This chain links TRBV13 with TRBJ2-7; TRBD1 is a possible D gene (7 bases). Germline V gene data show CDR1 as PRHDT and CDR2 as FYEKMQ (reference sequence). The CDR3 extends over 15 amino acids. The ends were cut back, 4 bases at V and 1 base at J, with 14 bases in the middle. CDR3 nucleotide sequence: TGTGCCAGCAGCTATACGACAGGGAGGTCCTACGAGCAGTACTTC. Translated: CASSYTTGRSYEQYF.

The rearrangement links TRBV27 to TRBJ2-7; TRBD2 agrees at 9 bases. This CDR3 region has 16 residues. J gave up 0 bases and V 7 bases, and 10 bases lay outside the gene matches. Germline V CDR1 and CDR2: MNHEY, SMNVEV (reference sequence). CDR3 sequence reads: CASKGGGRGYSYEQYF. In DNA, the CDR3 is TGTGCCAGCAAAGGAGGCGGGAGGGGTTACTCCTACGAGCAGTACTTC.

Here the CDR3 DNA reads TGTGCCAGCAGCTTGGCAGCGAACACCGGGGAGCTGTTTTTT. Amino acid sequence: CASSLAANTGELFF. The chain is built from TRBV11-3 and TRBJ2-2; D is uncertain. Germline-derived CDR1 and CDR2 are SGHNT and YENEEA. CDR3 length: 14 amino acids. V was shortened by 3 bases and J by 0 bases, with 5 bases between the two germline ends.

The rearrangement links TRBV6-6 to TRBJ2-2; D perhaps matches TRBD2 (5 bases). Germline V lookup: CDR1 MNHNY, CDR2 SVGAGI (reference sequence). V was clipped by 5 bases and J by 7 bases, with 11 bases between them. CDR3 size: 13 residues. In DNA form, the CDR3 reads TGTGCCAGCAGTCGAGATGCGGGCGGGGAGCTGTTTTTT. Translation gives CASSRDAGGELFF.

CDR3 sequence (DNA): TGTGCCAGCAGCTTAGCTTGGGGAGGAGGAAACACCATATATTTT. It yields the protein CASSLAWGGGNTIYF. This rearrangement joins TRBV7-2 to TRBJ1-3; no clear D gene. The CDR3 length is 15 residues. Trimming took off 0 bases at V and 4 bases at J, with 10 bases between the two ends. Germline-derived CDR1 and CDR2 are SGHTA and FQGNSA.

This rearrangement joins TRBV4-1 to TRBJ1-5, with D unresolved. Germline values: CDR1 MGHRA, CDR2 YSYEKL. There are 14 residues in the CDR3. Between the trimmed V and J ends, which lost 0 bases and 4 bases, there was a span of 7 bases. CDR3 DNA: TGCGCCAGCAGCCAAGATTCGGTAAATCAGCCCCAGCATTTT. This encodes CASSQDSVNQPQHF.

This chain uses TRBV4-3 with TRBJ2-1, with D tentatively TRBD1 (6 bases). The germline V gene encodes CDR1 LGHNA and CDR2 YSLEER. The CDR3 extends over 14 amino acids. V lost 8 bases and J 4 bases, leaving 15 bases between the germline ends. CDR3 nucleotides: TGCGCCAGCGCTGAGAGGGGGTATTACAATGAGCAGTTCTTC. This codes for CASAERGYYNEQFF.

The chain employs TRBV19 and TRBJ2-1, with 10 bases that match TRBD2. Trimming took 2 bases from V and 1 from J; bases not matched to a gene: 8. Germline V lookup: CDR1 LNHDA, CDR2 SQIVND (reference sequence). The CDR3 consists of 18 residues. The CDR3 DNA reads as TGTGCCAGTAGTATATGGAGAGCGGGGGGGCGTTCCTACAATGAGCAGTTCTTC. Amino acid sequence: CASSIWRAGGRSYNEQFF.

The chain combines TRBV6-5 with TRBJ2-5, with TRBD1 as a possible D gene (5 bases). Germline CDR1 is MNHEY and CDR2 is SVGAGI. V shed 8 bases and J shed 2 bases, with 15 bases lying between them. CDR3 length: 14 residues. This CDR3 reads CASSTDPRQETQYF. The CDR3 DNA sequence: TGTGCCAGCTCGACAGACCCTAGGCAAGAGACCCAGTACTTC.